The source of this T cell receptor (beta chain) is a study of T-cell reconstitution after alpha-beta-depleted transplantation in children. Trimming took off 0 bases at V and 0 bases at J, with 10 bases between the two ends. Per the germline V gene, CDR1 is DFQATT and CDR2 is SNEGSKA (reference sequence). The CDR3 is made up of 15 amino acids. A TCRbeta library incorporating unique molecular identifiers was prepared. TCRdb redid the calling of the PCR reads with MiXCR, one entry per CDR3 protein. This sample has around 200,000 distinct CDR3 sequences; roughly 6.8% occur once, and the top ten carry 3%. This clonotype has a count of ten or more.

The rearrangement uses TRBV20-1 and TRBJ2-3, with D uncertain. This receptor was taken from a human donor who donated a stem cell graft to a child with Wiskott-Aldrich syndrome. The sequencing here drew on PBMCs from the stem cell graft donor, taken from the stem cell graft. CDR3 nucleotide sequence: TGCAGTGCTAGAGATCATCTACGTAGCACAGATACGCAGTATTTT. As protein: CSARDHLRSTDTQYF.